This entry features one TCR beta chain sequence. From germline, CDR1 is MGHRA and CDR2 YSYEKL. The CDR3 totals 16 residues. The data are from a study of monozygotic twins with inflammatory bowel disease. TCRdb re-called the 5' RACE reads; every CDR3 protein appears as one record, without DNA. This sample's table has roughly 150,000 distinct CDR3 sequences. The gene calls are TRBV4-1 and TRBJ1-6; TCRdb's D call of TRBD1 is untestable without DNA. Source material: blood. The receptor was derived from a human donor with ulcerative colitis or Crohn's disease, or a healthy co-twin of an affected twin (not recorded which). This CDR3 reads CASSQEGTGGDSPLHF.